The 5 T cell receptor beta chains presented below share a single source sample, sequenced in a study of blood T cell repertoires in COVID-19 (dated by TCRdb to 2020 to 2021). The protocol used for the library was the immunoSEQ multiplex PCR assay. TCRdb took this table from immuneACCESS and kept in-frame rearrangements with V and J called. Such tables lack part of the clones; where checked against another copy, unresolved V genes explain under half of the gap, and the rest is unexplained. The sample records about 270,000 clones, 86% of which are singletons. The top ten clones comprise approximately 6% of the sample. Sequenced: peripheral blood. These TCRs come from a woman older than 75 with COVID-19, enrolled during active disease.

The CDR3 DNA reads TGCGCCAGCAGCACCGCACAGGGATCCAGCACAGATACGCAGTATTTT. Translation: CASSTAQGSSTDTQYF. This sequence joins TRBV4-1 and TRBJ2-3, with D tentatively TRBD1 (6 bases). The CDR3 has 16 amino acids. Germline V lookup: CDR1 MGHRA, CDR2 YSYEKL. The ends were cut back, 5 bases at V and 0 bases at J, with 15 bases in the middle.

This rearrangement joins TRBV3-1 (or the pseudogene TRBV3-2) to TRBJ2-1; 10 bases are shared with TRBD2. The CDR3 length is 15 residues. CDR1 and CDR2 from the germline V gene are LGHDT and YNNKEL (reference sequence). V dropped 0 bases and J dropped 7; count of bases not matched to a gene: 3. The CDR3, as DNA: TGTGCCAGCAGCCAAGAAGGGACTAGCGTTAATGAGCAGTTCTTC. The encoded protein is CASSQEGTSVNEQFF.

On this clone: The junction does not match germline at one end; this may be a read error. The J gene is TRBJ2-7, the V gene TRBV6-1, with 7 bases matching TRBD1. The CDR3 covers 15 residues. Germline-derived CDR1 and CDR2 are MNHNS and SASEGT. The CDR3 sequence: CASSESTGTSNEQYF. CDR3 nucleotide sequence: TGTGCCAGCAGTGAATCGACAGGGACCTCCAACGAGCAGTACTTC.

The genes are TRBV4-3 and TRBJ2-1; 14 bases align to TRBD2. V was clipped by 0 bases and J by 7 bases; unmatched bases: 5. The CDR3 spans 17 residues. Germline CDR1 reads LGHNA; CDR2 reads YSLEER. CDR3 sequence reads: CASSQELGLAGANEQFF. CDR3 nucleotides: TGCGCCAGCAGCCAAGAATTGGGACTAGCGGGGGCAAATGAGCAGTTCTTC.

The chain carries TRBV6-7 and TRBJ2-7; possibly TRBD1 for D (6 bases). TRBV6-7 is an ORF, with its function uncertain. CDR3 length equals 12 residues. Trimming took off 9 bases at V and 4 bases at J, with 13 bases between the two ends. As DNA, the CDR3 is TGTGCCAGAAACAGGGTAGGGTACGAGCAGTACGTC. This gives the protein CARNRVGYEQYV.